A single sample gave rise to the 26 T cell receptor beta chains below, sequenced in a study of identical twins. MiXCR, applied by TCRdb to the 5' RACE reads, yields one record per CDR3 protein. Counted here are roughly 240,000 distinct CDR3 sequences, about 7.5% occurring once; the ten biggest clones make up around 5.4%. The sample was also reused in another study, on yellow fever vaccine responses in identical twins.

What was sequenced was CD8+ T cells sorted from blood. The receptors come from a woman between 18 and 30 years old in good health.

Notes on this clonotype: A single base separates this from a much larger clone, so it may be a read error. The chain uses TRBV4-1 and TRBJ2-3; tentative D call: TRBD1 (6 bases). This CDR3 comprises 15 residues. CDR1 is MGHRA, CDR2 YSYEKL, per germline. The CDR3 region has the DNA TGCACCAGCAGCCAAGGGGGACGGAACACAGATACGCAGTATTTT. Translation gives CTSSQGGRNTDTQYF.

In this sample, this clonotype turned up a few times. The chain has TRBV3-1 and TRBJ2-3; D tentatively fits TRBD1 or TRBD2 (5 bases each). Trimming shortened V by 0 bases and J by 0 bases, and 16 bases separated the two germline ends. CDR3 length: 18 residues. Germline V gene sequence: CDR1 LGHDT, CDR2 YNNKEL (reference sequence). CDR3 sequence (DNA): TGTGCCAGCAGCCAAGATCCCCGGGGCGGCTCTAGCACAGATACGCAGTATTTT. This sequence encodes CASSQDPRGGSSTDTQYF.

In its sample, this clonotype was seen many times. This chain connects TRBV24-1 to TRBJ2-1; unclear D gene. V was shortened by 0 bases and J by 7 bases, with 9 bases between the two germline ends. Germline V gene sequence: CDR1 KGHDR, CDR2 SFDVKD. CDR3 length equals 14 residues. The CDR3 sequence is CATSDLGRSNEQFF. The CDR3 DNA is TGTGCCACCAGTGATTTGGGTCGGTCGAATGAGCAGTTCTTC.

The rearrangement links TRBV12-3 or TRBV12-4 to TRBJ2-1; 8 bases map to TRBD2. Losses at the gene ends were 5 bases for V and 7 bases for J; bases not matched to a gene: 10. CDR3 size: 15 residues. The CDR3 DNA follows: TGTGCCAGCAGTCTGTTTGCGGGAGGTAGGAATGAGCAGTTCTTC. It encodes CASSLFAGGRNEQFF.

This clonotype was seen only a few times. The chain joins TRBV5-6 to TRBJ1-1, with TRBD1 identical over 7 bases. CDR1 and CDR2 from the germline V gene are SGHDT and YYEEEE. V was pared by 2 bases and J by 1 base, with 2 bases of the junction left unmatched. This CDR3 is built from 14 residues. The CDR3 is CASSLYRGNTEAFF. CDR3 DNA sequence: TGTGCCAGCAGCTTATACAGGGGGAACACTGAAGCTTTCTTT. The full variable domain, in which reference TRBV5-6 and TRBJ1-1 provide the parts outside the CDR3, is DAGVTQSPTHLIKTRGQQVTLRCSPKSGHDTVSWYQQALGQGPQFIFQYYEEEERQRGNFPDRFSGHQFPNYSSELNVNALLLGDSALYLCASSLYRGNTEAFFGQGTRLTVV.

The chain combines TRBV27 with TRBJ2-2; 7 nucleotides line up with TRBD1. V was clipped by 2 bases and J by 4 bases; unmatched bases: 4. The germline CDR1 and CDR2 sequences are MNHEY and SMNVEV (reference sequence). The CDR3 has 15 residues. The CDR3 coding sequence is TGTGCCAGCAGTTTAGGACAGGCGGGCACCGGGGAGCTGTTTTTT. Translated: CASSLGQAGTGELFF.

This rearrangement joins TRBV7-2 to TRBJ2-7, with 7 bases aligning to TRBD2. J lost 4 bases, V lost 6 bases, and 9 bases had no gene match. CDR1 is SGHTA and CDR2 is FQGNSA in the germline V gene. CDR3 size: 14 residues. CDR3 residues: CASSFLAVSYEQYF. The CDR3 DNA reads TGTGCCAGCAGTTTTCTAGCGGTTAGTTACGAGCAGTACTTC.

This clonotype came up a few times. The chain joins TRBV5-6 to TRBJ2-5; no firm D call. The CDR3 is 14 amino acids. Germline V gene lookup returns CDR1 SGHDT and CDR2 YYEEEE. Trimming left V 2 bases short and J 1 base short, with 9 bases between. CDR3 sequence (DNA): TGTGCCAGCAGCTTTGGGCAGTTCCAAGAGACCCAGTACTTC. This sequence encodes CASSFGQFQETQYF.

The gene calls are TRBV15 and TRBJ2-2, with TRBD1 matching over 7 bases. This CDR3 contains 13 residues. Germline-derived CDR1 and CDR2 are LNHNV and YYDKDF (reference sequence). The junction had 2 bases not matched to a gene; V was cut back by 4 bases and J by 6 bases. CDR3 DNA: TGTGCCACCAGCACAGGGACAGCCGGGGAGCTGTTTTTT. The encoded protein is CATSTGTAGELFF.

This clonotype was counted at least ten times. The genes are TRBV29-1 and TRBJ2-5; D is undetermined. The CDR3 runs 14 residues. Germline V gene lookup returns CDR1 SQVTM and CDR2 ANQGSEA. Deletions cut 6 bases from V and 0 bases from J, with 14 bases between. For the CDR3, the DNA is TGCAGCGTCGACCGACTGAAGTACCAAGAGACCCAGTACTTC. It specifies CSVDRLKYQETQYF.

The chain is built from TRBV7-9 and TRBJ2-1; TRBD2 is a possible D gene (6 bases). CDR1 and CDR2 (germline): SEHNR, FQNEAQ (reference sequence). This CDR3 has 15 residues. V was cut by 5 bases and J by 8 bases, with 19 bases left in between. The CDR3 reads CASSHRDSMRDEQFF. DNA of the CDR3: TGTGCCAGCAGCCACCGGGACTCAATGCGCGATGAGCAGTTCTTC.

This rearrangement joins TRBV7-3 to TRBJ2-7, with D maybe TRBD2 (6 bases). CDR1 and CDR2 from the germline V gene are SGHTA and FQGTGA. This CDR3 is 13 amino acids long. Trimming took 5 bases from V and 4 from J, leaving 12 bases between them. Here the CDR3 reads CASSIGTDYEQYF. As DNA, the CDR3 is TGTGCCAGCAGCATCGGGACTGATTACGAGCAGTACTTC.

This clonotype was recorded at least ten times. CDR3 loop: CASSLLWENTGELFF. The CDR3 nucleotides are TGCGCCAGCAGCTTGCTTTGGGAAAACACCGGGGAGCTGTTTTTT. This chain uses TRBV5-1 with TRBJ2-2; D is unresolved. V lost 1 base and J 2 bases, leaving 9 bases between the germline ends. CDR3 length: 15 residues. CDR1 and CDR2 from the germline V gene are SGHRS and YFSETQ.

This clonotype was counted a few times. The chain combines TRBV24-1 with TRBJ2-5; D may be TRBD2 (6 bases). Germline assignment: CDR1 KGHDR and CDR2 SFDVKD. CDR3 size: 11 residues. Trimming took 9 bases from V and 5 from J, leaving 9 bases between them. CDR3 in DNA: TGTGCCACCGGAGGGATGGAGACCCAGTACTTC. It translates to CATGGMETQYF.

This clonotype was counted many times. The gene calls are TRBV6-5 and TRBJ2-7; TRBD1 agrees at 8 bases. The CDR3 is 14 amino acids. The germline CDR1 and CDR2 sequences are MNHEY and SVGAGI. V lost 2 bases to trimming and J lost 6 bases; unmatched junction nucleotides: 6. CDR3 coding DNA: TGTGCCAGCAGTTACGGTGGACAGGGAGGCGAGCAGTACTTC. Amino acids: CASSYGGQGGEQYF.

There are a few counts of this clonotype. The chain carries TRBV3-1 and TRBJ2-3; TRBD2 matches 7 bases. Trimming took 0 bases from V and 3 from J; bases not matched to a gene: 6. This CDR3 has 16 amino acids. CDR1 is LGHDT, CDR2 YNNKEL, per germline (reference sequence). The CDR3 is CASSQDLWGGTDTQYF. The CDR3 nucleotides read TGTGCCAGCAGCCAAGATCTCTGGGGGGGGACAGATACGCAGTATTTT.

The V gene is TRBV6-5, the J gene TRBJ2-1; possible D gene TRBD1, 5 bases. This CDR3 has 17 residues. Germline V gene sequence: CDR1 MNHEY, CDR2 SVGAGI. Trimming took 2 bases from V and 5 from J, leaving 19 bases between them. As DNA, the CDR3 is TGTGCCAGCAGTTACGACTTTCCCAATGGGGCTGACAATGAGCAGTTCTTC. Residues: CASSYDFPNGADNEQFF.

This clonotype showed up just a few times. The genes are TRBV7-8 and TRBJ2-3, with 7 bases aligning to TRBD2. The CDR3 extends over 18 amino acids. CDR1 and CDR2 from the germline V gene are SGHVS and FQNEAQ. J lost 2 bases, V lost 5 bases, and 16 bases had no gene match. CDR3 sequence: CASSHTLGASGYTDTQYF. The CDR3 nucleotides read TGTGCCAGCAGCCATACCCTAGGGGCTAGCGGTTACACAGATACGCAGTATTTT.

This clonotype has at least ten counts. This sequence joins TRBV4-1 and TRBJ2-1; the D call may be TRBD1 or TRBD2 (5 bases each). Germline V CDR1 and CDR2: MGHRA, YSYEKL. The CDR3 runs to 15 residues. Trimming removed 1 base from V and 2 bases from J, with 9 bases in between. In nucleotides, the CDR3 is TGCGCCAGCAGCCAAGGCCAGGGACCCTACAATGAGCAGTTCTTC. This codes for CASSQGQGPYNEQFF.

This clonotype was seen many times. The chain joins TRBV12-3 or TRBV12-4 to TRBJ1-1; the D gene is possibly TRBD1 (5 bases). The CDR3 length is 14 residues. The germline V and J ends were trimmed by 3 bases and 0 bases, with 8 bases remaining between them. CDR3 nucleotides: TGTGCCAGCAGTTTTTGGGGGGTGAACACTGAAGCTTTCTTT. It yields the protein CASSFWGVNTEAFF.

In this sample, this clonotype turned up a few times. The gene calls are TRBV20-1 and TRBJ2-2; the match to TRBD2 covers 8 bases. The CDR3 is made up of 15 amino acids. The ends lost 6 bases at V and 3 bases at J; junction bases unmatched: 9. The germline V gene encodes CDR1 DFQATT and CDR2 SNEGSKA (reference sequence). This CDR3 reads CSAQIAGWDTGELFF. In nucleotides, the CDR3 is TGCAGTGCCCAAATAGCGGGGTGGGACACCGGGGAGCTGTTTTTT.

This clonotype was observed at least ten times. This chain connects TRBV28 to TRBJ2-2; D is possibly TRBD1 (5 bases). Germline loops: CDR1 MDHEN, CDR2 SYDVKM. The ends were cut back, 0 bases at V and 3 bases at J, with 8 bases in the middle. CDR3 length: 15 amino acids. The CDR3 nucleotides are TGTGCCAGCAGTTTATGGGACACCTACACCGGGGAGCTGTTTTTT. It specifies CASSLWDTYTGELFF.

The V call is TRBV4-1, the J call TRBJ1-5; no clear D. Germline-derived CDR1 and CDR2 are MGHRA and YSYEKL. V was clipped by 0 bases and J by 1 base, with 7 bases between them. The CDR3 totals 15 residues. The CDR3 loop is CASSQDSRSNQPQHF. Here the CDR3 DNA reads TGCGCCAGCAGCCAAGATTCACGGAGCAATCAGCCCCAGCATTTT.

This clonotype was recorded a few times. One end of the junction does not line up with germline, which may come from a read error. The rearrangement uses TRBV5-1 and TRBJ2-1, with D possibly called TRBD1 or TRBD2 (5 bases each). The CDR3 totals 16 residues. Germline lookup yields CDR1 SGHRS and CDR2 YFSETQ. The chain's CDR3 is CASSFLGGVNYNEQSF. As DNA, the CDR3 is TGCGCCAGCAGCTTTCTTGGGGGAGTGAACTACAATGAGCAGTCCTTC.

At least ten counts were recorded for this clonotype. CDR3 amino acids: CASSYAQGADNEQFF. The DNA of the CDR3 is TGTGCCAGCAGTTACGCTCAGGGGGCAGACAATGAGCAGTTCTTC. The V gene is TRBV6-5, the J gene TRBJ2-1; 8 bases are shared with TRBD1. From germline, CDR1 is MNHEY and CDR2 SVGAGI. This CDR3 is 15 amino acids long. After removal of 2 bases from V and 5 bases from J, the junction contained 5 bases not matched to a gene.

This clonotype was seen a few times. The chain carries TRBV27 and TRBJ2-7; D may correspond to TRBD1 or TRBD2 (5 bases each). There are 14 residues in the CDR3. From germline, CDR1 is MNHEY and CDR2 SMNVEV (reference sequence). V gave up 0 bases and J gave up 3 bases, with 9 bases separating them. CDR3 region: CASSLSGTLYEQYF. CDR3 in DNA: TGTGCCAGCAGTTTATCAGGGACCCTCTACGAGCAGTACTTC.